The TCR beta chain described here comes from a study of PD-1 blockade in classical Hodgkin lymphoma (dated by TCRdb to the early 2020s). For context, the study as a whole: Nivolumab dosing was 3 mg/kg intravenously every 2 weeks, continuing until either disease progression or unacceptable toxicity. A peripheral blood immune signature of response to PD-1 blockade in classical Hodgkin lymphoma was defined using TCR beta sequencing and CyTOF.

Notes on this clone: Its antigen remains unidentified. It has no much larger one-base neighbor in the sample; base qualities were not kept.

Genomic DNA was isolated using the Qiagen DNeasy kit from unsorted PBMCs as well as from negatively selected CD4+ and CD8+ fractions. Using primers that anneal to V and J segments, immunoSEQ multiplex PCR amplified the TCR beta CDR3 regions. A synthetic immune receptor repertoire was used to minimize amplification bias, and remaining bias was computationally removed after sequencing. As for the authors' bioinformatics: Repertoire diversity was quantified as the Shannon entropy index using custom Python scripts. Unsorted, CD4+ and CD8+ repertoires were analyzed separately, except in combined analyses where CD4+ and CD8+ sequences were merged in silico. Clonal expansion was defined as at least a 2-fold frequency increase after treatment relative to C1D1, with a pseudocount of 0.5 for undetected baseline clones. Singleton clones were defined as clones with 0 or 1 copy at C1D1, and non-singleton clones were defined as clones with 2 or more copies. By matching protein sequences in sorted samples from the same patient, clones expanded in unsorted samples were annotated as CD4+, CD8+ or unknown. Wilcoxon tests on paired samples were used to test diversity changes from C1D1 to C4D1. The clones in this table, taken by TCRdb from immuneACCESS, are in-frame only. Not every clone is retained; where verified, under half of the shortfall comes from an unresolved V gene, and the cause of the rest is unknown. The V and J calls and clone size were taken over from that table, and D and trimming were inferred from the DNA. A total of fewer than 30,000 clones appear in this sample, less than 80% of them only once. Jointly, the top ten make up roughly 33% of the sample.

What the authors observed across the whole study: Baseline TCR diversity was reported to be lower in newly diagnosed patients than in healthy donors, and even lower in relapsed/refractory patients. A significant rise by C4D1 was seen in CD4+ but not CD8+ TCR diversity (p=0.0027 vs p=0.16), with the rise being most apparent in complete responders (p=0.02). The study was restricted to a single clinical trial cohort, and the causes of repertoire differences, possibly disease activity or prior therapy, were left undefined. Among trial patients, those achieving complete response had baseline diversity similar to that of newly diagnosed patients, while diversity was significantly lower in partial responders and progressors. Diversity was lower in patients who began nivolumab less than 1 year after ASCT, so these patients were left out of later analyses to avoid confounding by immune reconstitution.

The time point label corresponds to: cycle 2 day 1 (C2D1) of nivolumab. Relapse after autologous stem cell transplantation had occurred in all trial patients, and cohorts A, B and C were distinguished by prior brentuximab vedotin exposure. The trial cohort included fewer than 60 patients with relapsed/refractory classical Hodgkin lymphoma, and each patient had a best overall response of complete response, partial response or progressive disease. In the multi-cohort phase II CheckMate 205 trial, trial patients received single-agent nivolumab. Best overall response was determined by an independent review committee according to the 2007 International Working Group response criteria. Trial PBMCs were obtained immediately prior to nivolumab initiation (C1D1) and on therapy at cycle 2 day 1 and cycle 4 day 1. Peripheral blood was collected in 8 mL Vacutainer Cell Preparation Tubes, from which PBMCs were isolated by centrifugation and then cryopreserved.

CDR1 and CDR2 were assigned from the germline V gene as LGHNA and YSLEER. The CDR3 spans 17 residues, from the cysteine through the phenylalanine. Kept here is only the CDR3 DNA, which spans 51 bases and is read in frame from base 1. V sheds 3 bases and J sheds 2 bases, leaving 17 bases between their ends. This sequence was found in a human donor with classical Hodgkin lymphoma. This material consisted of peripheral blood mononuclear cells (PBMCs), taken before the second cycle of nivolumab. The chain is assembled from TRBV4-3 and TRBJ2-1; TRBD2 is a weak D gene call, 6 bases matching. The CDR3 loop reads CASSQSIMAGPYNEQFF. The DNA sequence is given as TGCGCCAGCAGCCAGTCGATCATGGCGGGGCCCTACAATGAGCAGTTCTTC.